This T cell receptor beta chain derives from a study of molecular identifiers for immune sequencing clone quantification. As for the study in general: In replicates, the authors split RNA from around 20,000 or 100,000 naive CD8 cells five ways and sequenced four. Overall study findings and caveats: Sharing of a barcode by identical TCR molecules could cause highly expanded clone sizes to be underestimated.

Germline-derived CDR1 and CDR2 are LGHDT and YNNKEL (reference sequence). Unmatched junction bases numbered 8, after V lost 3 bases and J lost 1 base. The CDR3 runs 18 residues. TCRdb re-called the PCR reads through MiXCR, storing one row per CDR3 protein. The profile shows about half a million distinct CDR3 sequences, 20% to 25% of them singletons. In regard to this clonotype: Its antigen is as yet unknown. A much larger clone lies a single base off, so this may be a read error.

The source is a human donor in good health. Some libraries in this study had Jurkat cell RNA spiked in. Sequencing was performed on naive CD8+ T cells from blood, with Jurkat cell RNA spiked in. Subset here: FACS-sorted CD8+CD4-CCR7+CD45RA+ naive T cells. The J gene is TRBJ2-3, the V gene TRBV3-1; TRBD2 agrees at 12 bases. DNA for the CDR3: TGTGCCAGCAGCCACAGACTAGCGGGGGTTCGTGGCACAGATACGCAGTATTTT. Encoded protein: CASSHRLAGVRGTDTQYF.